The entry that follows covers one T cell receptor (beta chain) sequence. Its antigen is currently unknown. The CDR3 contains 16 residues. The V segment lost 4 bases and the J segment 0 bases; nucleotides outside the gene matches: 6. CDR1 and CDR2 (germline): MGHRA, YSYEKL. The data were taken from a study of shared clonotypes between healthy human individuals. At the level of the study: The study used three CD4 naive, three CD4 memory, two CD8 naive and one CD8 memory plate per donor. Findings and limits, study-wide: Naive subsets usually exceeded memory subsets in estimated richness.

Method: immunoSEQ multiplex PCR; TCRdb's copy keeps in-frame clones and lacks some. The sample carries more than 150,000 clones, approximately 95% recorded once. The sample was naive CD4+ T cells sorted from blood. Subset described: CD45RA+ positively selected. The chain recombines TRBV4-1 with TRBJ2-4; 7 bases are a match to TRBD2. The origin of this receptor is a woman aged 25 to 39 in good health. The DNA for the CDR3 is TGCGCCAGCAGCCGTGGCGGGAGCCTAGCCAAAAACATTCAGTACTTC. This encodes CASSRGGSLAKNIQYF.